The sequence of this TCR beta chain was determined in a study of CD8+CD57+ T cells in acquired aplastic anemia listed by TCRdb under 2018. Broadly, across the study: Extracted DNA from sorted CD4+ and CD8+ cells averaged around 3.3 ug, ranging from roughly 0.17 to 30 ug. Healthy donor samples averaged approximately 9.8 million reads for CD4+ and under 12 million for CD8+ cells. Broader findings and caveats from the paper: About 30 CD8+ CDR3 sequences were found to be shared between patients and controls, but these sequences appeared to be highly expressed in patients and within the immunodominant clones of the patients. CD8+ Simpson's diversity did not differ significantly between patients and healthy controls (P=0.060).

TCR beta VDJ combination and CDR3 sequence profiling used genomic DNA as the template. An Illumina HiSeq 2000 was used for TCR repertoire sequencing. The original pipeline was this. Repertoires were assessed using TRBV/TRBJ rearrangement plots, CDR3 size and DJ length profiles, and Simpson's diversity index. The most abundant DNA sequence in the deep sequencing data was defined as the immunodominant clone. CDR3 amino acid sequences were screened for sharing across subjects and compared with published repertoires and the VDJdb database. TCRdb redid the processing of the public reads, applying fastp at Q25 and MiXCR, and retained in-frame beta chains. Each entry is one CDR3 protein sequence, shown with its most common DNA and genes. The V and J calls were determined by TCRdb, not by the authors. This sample lists about 180,000 distinct CDR3 sequences; 40% to 50% were detected once. Roughly 3% of the sample is held by the ten biggest clonotypes.

This clonotype has ten or more counts. No cognate antigen has been identified for it. The sample holds no much larger clone one base away, and base qualities are not on file. TCR repertoires of sorted CD4+ and CD8+ blood T cells from severe aplastic anemia patients and healthy subjects were deep-sequenced in the study. Ficoll-Paque density gradient centrifugation was used to isolate peripheral blood mononuclear cells. Before DNA extraction, CD4+ and CD8+ T cells were sorted by FACS or by magnetic beads. The sequence was collected from a human donor in good health. Specimen: sorted CD4+, CD8+, or CD8+CD57+ T cells (not recorded which) from PBMCs.

CDR3 protein: CASSELGLGTDTQYF. The DNA sequence is TGTGCCAGCAGTGAACTAGGCTTGGGAACAGATACGCAGTATTTT. Rearrangement joined TRBV2 to TRBJ2-3, with the identity of the D gene unclear. Reading from cysteine to phenylalanine, the CDR3 counts 15 amino acids. Only the CDR3 part of the read is kept: 45 bases, read in frame from the first base. Trimming costs V 2 bases and J 3 bases, and their ends lie 12 bases apart. The germline V gene supplies CDR1 SNHLY and CDR2 FYNNEI.